The 23 T cell receptor beta chains below all came from one sample that was sequenced in a study of shared clonotypes between healthy human individuals. Sequencing used immunoSEQ multiplex PCR; TCRdb keeps in-frame clones, though not all of them. The profile shows 600,000 to 800,000 clones, about two thirds of them singletons. Input material: memory CD4+ T cells sorted from blood. Subset denoted: CD45RA-negative fraction. These receptors were collected from a young woman in good health.

The table lists this clone with a few counts. V usage is TRBV28 and J usage is TRBJ2-5; the D gene could be TRBD1 or TRBD2 (5 bases each). Trimming pared 4 bases from V and 0 bases from J, leaving 18 bases between. The germline CDR1 and CDR2 sequences are MDHEN and SYDVKM. The CDR3 contains 17 residues. The CDR3 here is CASSSQSGTEYQETQYF. The CDR3 coding sequence is TGTGCCAGCAGTTCCCAGTCCGGGACCGAATACCAAGAGACCCAGTACTTC.

This clone was seen many times. This chain uses TRBV11-2 with TRBJ1-4; 9 nucleotides agree with TRBD1. V was clipped by 5 bases and J by 6 bases; unmatched bases: 7. This CDR3 spans 15 amino acids. Germline V gene data show CDR1 as SGHAT and CDR2 as FQNNGV. CDR3 DNA: TGTGCCAGCAGCCGACCGACAGGGGGATATGAAAAACTGTTTTTT. It specifies CASSRPTGGYEKLFF.

The chain has TRBV2 and TRBJ2-3, with D tentatively TRBD2 (6 bases). Trimming pared 9 bases from V and 2 bases from J, leaving 15 bases between. CDR1 SNHLY and CDR2 FYNNEI come from the germline V gene. The CDR3 extends over 14 amino acids. The CDR3, as DNA: TGTGCCAGTCTCTTGGGGACTTTCACAGATACGCAGTATTTT. Protein product: CASLLGTFTDTQYF.

This rearrangement joins TRBV4-1 to TRBJ2-5; D remains unclear. V was clipped by 2 bases and J by 3 bases, with 7 bases between them. The CDR3 totals 13 residues. Germline V gene data show CDR1 as MGHRA and CDR2 as YSYEKL. Written as DNA, the CDR3 is TGCGCCAGCAGCCAATTTAGCAAAGAGACCCAGTACTTC. As protein: CASSQFSKETQYF.

The chain couples TRBV18 to TRBJ1-4; D might be TRBD1 (6 bases). Deletions cut 3 bases from V and 3 bases from J, with 11 bases between. This CDR3 comprises 15 residues. The germline gives CDR1 KGHSH, CDR2 LQKENI. This CDR3 reads CASSPARGPNEKLFF. The CDR3 nucleotides are TGTGCCAGCTCACCGGCCAGGGGACCTAATGAAAAACTGTTTTTT.

This clone was counted a single time. This chain links TRBV7-9 with TRBJ1-3; D is unresolved. CDR1 and CDR2 from the germline V gene are SEHNR and FQNEAQ (reference sequence). V gave up 5 bases and J gave up 3 bases, with 8 bases separating them. The length of the CDR3 is 13 residues. CDR3 sequence: CASSLLYGNTIYF. CDR3 bases: TGTGCCAGCAGCCTCCTTTATGGAAACACCATATATTTT. Drawing the rest from reference TRBV7-9 and TRBJ1-3, the complete variable domain is DTGVSQNPRHKITKRGQNVTFRCDPISEHNRLYWYRQTLGQGPEFLTYFQNEAQLEKSRLLSDRFSAERPKGSFSTLEIQRTEQGDSAMYLCASSLLYGNTIYFGEGSWLTVV.

The chain is built from TRBV4-1 and TRBJ2-5; D possibly corresponds to TRBD1 (5 bases). The J call may not be correct, given that the DNA end is closer to TRBJ2-7. The CDR3 length is 15 residues. Germline values: CDR1 MGHRA, CDR2 YSYEKL. The DNA for the CDR3 is TGCGCCAGCAGCCAGGCCCCTACAGGTGGGTACGAGCAGTACTTC. This codes for CASSQAPTGGYEQYF.

This rearrangement joins TRBV7-9 to TRBJ2-5, with TRBD2 matching over 7 bases. The last part of the DNA fits TRBJ2-7 better; the J call may be wrong. The CDR3 sequence is 14 residues long. Germline V lookup: CDR1 SEHNR, CDR2 FQNEAQ (reference sequence). CDR3 in amino acids: CASSDLAANYEQYF. The CDR3 region has the DNA TGTGCCAGCAGCGACCTAGCGGCTAACTACGAGCAGTACTTC.

The rearrangement links TRBV7-9 to TRBJ1-1, with no clear D. Germline CDR1 reads SEHNR; CDR2 reads FQNEAQ (reference sequence). The CDR3 is made up of 12 amino acids. Trimming shortened V by 3 bases and J by 6 bases, and 8 bases separated the two germline ends. This chain's CDR3 is CASSFGVSEAFF. The DNA for the CDR3 is TGTGCCAGCAGCTTTGGGGTGTCTGAAGCTTTCTTT.

This clone was counted between two and nine times. The rearrangement joins TRBV10-3 to TRBJ1-5; D unclear. Germline V CDR1 and CDR2: ENHRY, SYGVKD. This CDR3 is built from 13 residues. The germline V and J ends were trimmed by 4 bases and 3 bases, with 7 bases remaining between them. The CDR3 DNA is TGTGCCATCAGTGCAGGCCCCAATCAGCCCCAGCATTTT. This translates into CAISAGPNQPQHF.

This chain uses TRBV6-5 with TRBJ2-1; 11 positions match TRBD2. With V trimmed by 6 bases and J by 3 bases, 4 bases remained unmatched. Germline CDR1 is MNHEY and CDR2 is SVGAGI. The CDR3 length is 15 residues. The CDR3 loop is CASRPTSGSYNEQFF. The DNA for the CDR3 is TGTGCCAGCAGACCCACTAGCGGGAGCTACAATGAGCAGTTCTTC.

The chain joins TRBV7-3 to TRBJ2-7; unclear D gene. V was trimmed by 5 bases and J by 2 bases, leaving 10 bases between them. Germline-derived CDR1 and CDR2 are SGHTA and FQGTGA. The CDR3 sequence is 13 residues long. The CDR3 DNA follows: TGTGCCAGCAGCGCAGACCCTCCCTACGAGCAGTACTTC. Protein: CASSADPPYEQYF.

The chain recombines TRBV7-2 with TRBJ2-5; tentatively, D is TRBD1 or TRBD2 (6 bases each). Germline loops: CDR1 SGHTA, CDR2 FQGNSA. The CDR3 runs to 16 residues. V gave up 2 bases and J gave up 2 bases, with 15 bases separating them. CDR3 nucleotide sequence: TGTGCCAGCAGCTTATCCGGGGGCGCGGGGCAAGAGACCCAGTACTTC. Its protein product is CASSLSGGAGQETQYF.

CDR3 coding DNA: TGTGCCAGCAGCGTGACCGGGACAGGGAACACCGGGGAGCTGTTTTTT. Translated: CASSVTGTGNTGELFF. This chain joins TRBV11-2 and TRBJ2-2; 8 positions agree with TRBD1. The CDR3 extends over 16 amino acids. J was trimmed by 1 base and V by 5 bases; bases with no gene match: 6. Germline V gene sequence: CDR1 SGHAT, CDR2 FQNNGV.

This clone was counted at least ten times. V is TRBV18 and J is TRBJ1-3; D ambiguous. Germline CDR1 and CDR2: KGHSH and LQKENI. CDR3 size: 15 residues. Trimming stripped 4 bases from V and 4 bases from J, with 14 bases between. The CDR3 here is CASSRSLSEGNTIYF. The CDR3 DNA sequence: TGTGCCAGCTCACGGTCGTTGTCTGAAGGAAACACCATATATTTT.

This clone was detected a few times. This chain uses TRBV2 with TRBJ2-7; D may match TRBD1 or TRBD2 (5 bases each). Germline V gives CDR1 SNHLY, CDR2 FYNNEI. The CDR3 has 12 amino acids. V shed 8 bases and J shed 5 bases, with 13 bases lying between them. The CDR3 here is CASGGDSNEQYF. Written as DNA, the CDR3 is TGTGCCAGCGGGGGAGACAGCAACGAGCAGTACTTC.

The J gene is TRBJ1-1, the V gene TRBV6-1; 7 nucleotides line up with TRBD1. The trim removed 4 bases at V and 0 bases at J, leaving 5 bases unmatched. CDR1 and CDR2 from the germline V gene are MNHNS and SASEGT. CDR3 length: 15 amino acids. CDR3 coding DNA: TGTGCCAGCAGTGCAGGGGACAGACTGAACACTGAAGCTTTCTTT. The encoded protein is CASSAGDRLNTEAFF.

Here the CDR3 DNA reads TGTGCCAGCTCGAAACAGGGAACCTACGAGCAGTACTTC. Encoded protein: CASSKQGTYEQYF. The rearrangement links TRBV5-6 to TRBJ2-7; a possible D gene is TRBD1 (6 bases). The CDR3 sequence is 13 residues long. Trimming removed 7 bases at V and 2 bases at J, with 13 bases between. Germline CDR1 and CDR2: SGHDT and YYEEEE.

This clone was detected a few times. The chain links TRBV28 to TRBJ2-1, with TRBD2 matching over 8 bases. Germline V lookup: CDR1 MDHEN, CDR2 SYDVKM. The CDR3 has 14 residues. V lost 4 bases to trimming and J lost 7 bases; unmatched junction nucleotides: 6. Here the CDR3 DNA reads TGTGCCAGCAGTTCCCGATCGGGAGGGAATGAGCAGTTCTTC. Protein sequence: CASSSRSGGNEQFF.

The gene calls are TRBV6-1 and TRBJ1-1; D is possibly TRBD1 (5 bases). Trimming shortened V by 5 bases and J by 1 base, and 8 bases separated the two germline ends. In germline, CDR1 is MNHNS, CDR2 SASEGT. The CDR3 covers 13 residues. DNA for the CDR3: TGTGCCAGCAGTTTGCAGGGGAACACTGAAGCTTTCTTT. Translating it yields CASSLQGNTEAFF.

The chain employs TRBV6-5 and TRBJ2-5; possible D gene TRBD1, 5 bases. The germline V gene has CDR1 MNHEY and CDR2 SVGAGI. With 4 bases removed from V and 4 bases from J, the gap between germline ends came to 10 bases. The CDR3 loop spans 13 amino acids. DNA for the CDR3: TGTGCCAGCAGTTTTAGGGGTGGAGAGACCCAGTACTTC. It translates to CASSFRGGETQYF.

The rearrangement links TRBV29-1 to TRBJ2-1, with 9 bases matching TRBD1. CDR3 length: 12 residues. Losses at the gene ends were 6 bases for V and 6 bases for J; bases not matched to a gene: 3. Germline CDR1 is SQVTM and CDR2 is ANQGSEA. CDR3 bases: TGCAGCGTGACAGGGGGTCCCAATGAGCAGTTCTTC. Residues: CSVTGGPNEQFF.

The chain carries TRBV6-5 and TRBJ2-5; D gene ambiguous. V shed 4 bases and J shed 3 bases, with 9 bases lying between them. Germline loops: CDR1 MNHEY, CDR2 SVGAGI. The CDR3 runs 13 residues. The chain's CDR3 is CASSSHVEETQYF. The CDR3, as DNA: TGTGCCAGCAGTTCACACGTGGAAGAGACCCAGTACTTC.